The 2 T cell receptor beta chains reported below all come from one sample, sequenced in a study of CD8+CD57+ T cells in acquired aplastic anemia. According to the study, genomic DNA was the template for TCR beta VDJ and CDR3 profiling. TCRdb re-derived calls from the reads in MiXCR, one entry per CDR3 protein. This repertoire shows 150,000 or so distinct CDR3 sequences, just under 65% found once; its top ten account for about 41%. Sequenced sample: sorted CD4+, CD8+, or CD8+CD57+ T cells (not recorded which) from PBMCs. These receptor sequences come from a human donor in good health.

On this clonotype itself: The CDR3 carries no conserved terminal phenylalanine or tryptophan, so it likely arises from a read error. The chain combines TRBV20-1 with TRBJ2-7, with D unresolved. Trimming took 0 bases from V and 4 from J, leaving 10 bases between them. Germline V gives CDR1 DFQATT, CDR2 SNEGSKA (reference sequence). This CDR3 spans 13 amino acids. CDR3 in amino acids: CSARDRRLYEQYL. The CDR3 DNA reads as TGCAGTGCTAGAGATAGGAGACTTTACGAGCAGTACCTC.

The V gene is TRBV12-3 or TRBV12-4, the J gene TRBJ1-5, with D uncertain. The CDR3 is 13 amino acids. Trimming left V 7 bases short and J 4 bases short, with 11 bases between. The CDR3 DNA sequence: TGTGCCAGCAACTATTTGGGAAATCAGCCCCAGCATTTT. Protein product: CASNYLGNQPQHF.